This is a list of T cell receptor beta chains from one sample in a study of beta chain features in type 1 diabetes. Sequencing was performed with immunoSEQ multiplex PCR; in TCRdb, only in-frame clones are kept and a portion is missing. The table has 200,000 to 300,000 clones, less than 15% seen once. The specimen sequenced was naive CD4+ T cells from blood. The receptors here all came from a woman in her forties in good health. The conserved cysteine and the conserved F or W are not part of the CDR3 here.

>TRBJ2-7|TRBV6-5
ASSGQHYEQY
>TRBJ2-7|TRBV6-6
ASSSRGLAYEQY
>TRBJ1-5|TRBV6-5
ASSYSATVNQPQH
>TRBJ2-7|TRBV4-1
ASRRGENGYEQY
>TRBJ2-7|TRBV23-1
ASSQSSQGCNPFHEQY
>TRBJ1-2|TRBV5-1
ASSLDRGHYGYT
>TRBJ1-2|TRBV19
ASSGQGYGYT
>TRBJ2-1|TRBV19
ASSNGGGDNEQF
>TRBJ2-1|TRBV5-1
ASSSRTSGGAYDEQF
>TRBJ1-5|TRBV6-1
ASSPRVGPQH
>TRBJ2-7|TRBV12-5
ASGQINHRVEQY
>TRBJ2-1|TRBV7-2
ASRSGGLPVSAYNEQF
>TRBJ2-5|TRBV10-3
AKDRARETQY
>TRBJ1-1|TRBV27
ASSPRWGRTEAF
>TRBJ2-6|TRBV4-3
ASSYNTVRHSGANVLT
>TRBJ2-3|TRBV15
ATSRTSGVTDTQY
>TRBJ2-1|TRBV5-1
ASSLGLAGEQF
>TRBJ2-2|TRBV9
ASSPLWGGVGELF
>TRBJ1-1|TRBV9
ASSRDILNTEAF
>TRBJ1-1|TRBV7-9
ASNPGRGGAEAF
>TRBJ1-4|TRBV9
ASSTGQYGEKLF
>TRBJ1-1|TRBV19
ASSIPLAGTEAF
>TRBJ2-2|TRBV5-6
ASRYSGVAGELF
>TRBJ1-4|TRBV5-1
ASSPGQENEKLF
>TRBJ2-6|TRBV7-2
ASSLFESSGANVLT
>TRBJ1-1|TRBV5-6
ASSSWAGAF
>TRBJ2-5|TRBV7-2
ASSLGLQAETQY
>TRBJ2-3|TRBV6-1
ASSEGQGAWDTQY
>TRBJ2-7|TRBV7-9
ASSAIYEQY
>TRBJ2-7|TRBV6-5
ASSTTGESSYEQY
>TRBJ2-7|TRBV6-6
ASSRDSPYEQY
>TRBJ2-7|TRBV5-4
ASAGTSGGPSYEQY
>TRBJ2-2|TRBV29-1
SADRATGELF
>TRBJ1-5|TRBV5-1
ASSLDGTVKPQH
>TRBJ2-5|TRBV7-2
ASSAQGRGEETQY
>TRBJ1-5|TRBV6-1
ASSELGQGRGLRNQPQH
>TRBJ2-1|TRBV5-4
ASSPKRGGFNEQF
>TRBJ2-7|TRBV2
ASSSGTGNYEQY
>TRBJ1-6|TRBV15
ATSRDEVVGGPLH
>TRBJ2-7|TRBV5-4
ASSKGEPGEQY
>TRBJ1-2|TRBV5-1
ASSLARKENYGYT
>TRBJ1-5|TRBV11-2
ASSNRDRDQPQH
>TRBJ2-5|TRBV5-4
ASSLSGGARETQY
>TRBJ1-6|TRBV5-4
ASSLAGQGGSPLH
>TRBJ2-5|TRBV7-7
ASSYRTGGETQY
>TRBJ1-2|TRBV27
ASSSRGREDANYGYT
>TRBJ1-2|TRBV7-7
ASSLAQAYGYT
>TRBJ2-6|TRBV19
ASSSGQVASGANVLT
>TRBJ2-1|TRBV5-1
ASSLDLAGGPGEQF
>TRBJ1-2|TRBV12-5
ASGSRNYGYT
>TRBJ2-5|TRBV6-6
ASSQHRGQETQY
>TRBJ1-2|TRBV6-4
ASGLGGLTSQAGYT
>TRBJ2-6|TRBV28
ASSRGSSGANVLT
>TRBJ2-3|TRBV27
ASSSLAGTDTQY